A selection of T cell receptor beta chains follows, all from one sample in a study of blood T cell repertoires in COVID-19. Clones were read by immunoSEQ multiplex PCR, and TCRdb kept only the in-frame ones, dropping some. The table records around 480,000 clones, around 89% of them present only once. Sequencing was done on a sample of peripheral blood. These receptors were taken from a woman between 50 and 59 years old with COVID-19, enrolled during active disease. The CDR3 runs from the conserved cysteine through the conserved F or W. A D gene is named only where the DNA matches it firmly. Clone sizes are given selectively: once, few, many, or a class where the clone is expanded.

TRBV3-1/TRBV3-2	TRBJ1-2	NA	NA	CASTDSSGGYTF	TGTGCCAGCACCGACAGTTCGGGCGGCTACACCTTC
TRBV5-1	TRBJ1-6	TRBD1	NA	CASSSRQGNNSPLHF	TGCGCCAGCAGCTCCCGACAGGGGAATAATTCACCCCTCCACTTT
TRBV18	TRBJ2-6	NA	NA	CASSPPAERKGANVLTF	TGTGCCAGCTCACCACCGGCAGAGAGGAAAGGGGCCAACGTCCTGACTTTC
TRBV7-2	TRBJ1-1	NA	NA	CASSSRVNTEAFF	TGTGCCAGCAGCTCCAGGGTGAACACTGAAGCTTTCTTT
TRBV3-1/TRBV3-2	TRBJ1-2	TRBD1	NA	CASSRDRRLYGYTF	TGTGCCAGCAGCCGGGACAGAAGATTGTATGGCTACACCTTC
TRBV11-2	TRBJ2-3	TRBD1	NA	CASSSPGTASDTQYF	TGTGCCAGCAGCTCCCCCGGGACAGCATCCGATACGCAGTATTTT
TRBV9	TRBJ1-4	TRBD1	once	CASSITGGREKLFF	TGTGCCAGCAGCATTACAGGGGGCAGGGAAAAACTGTTTTTT
TRBV20-1	TRBJ2-2	NA	NA	CSASQNTGELFF	TGCAGTGCTAGTCAGAACACCGGGGAGCTGTTTTTT
TRBV5-1	TRBJ1-1	NA	NA	CASNSEGHTEAFF	TGCGCCAGCAACTCGGAGGGACACACTGAAGCTTTCTTT
TRBV19	TRBJ2-3	TRBD1	NA	CASSALAGTGRDTQYF	TGTGCCAGTAGCGCACTCGCAGGGACAGGGAGAGATACGCAGTATTTT
TRBV9	TRBJ2-2	NA	NA	CASSSGTPNTGELFF	TGTGCCAGCAGCTCCGGGACACCGAACACCGGGGAGCTGTTTTTT
TRBV7-8	TRBJ2-2	NA	NA	CASSLPGRGGELFF	TGTGCCAGCAGCTTGCCAGGGCGAGGCGGGGAGCTGTTTTTT
TRBV5-1	TRBJ2-1	NA	NA	CASSPTGNEQFF	TGCGCCAGCAGCCCTACAGGGAATGAGCAGTTCTTC
TRBV28	TRBJ1-3	NA	NA	CASRPGRNINTIYF	TGTGCCAGCAGGCCAGGGCGGAATATAAACACCATATATTTT
TRBV24-1	TRBJ1-4	TRBD1	NA	CATSDGGQGEDEKLFF	TGTGCCACCAGTGACGGTGGACAGGGCGAAGATGAAAAACTGTTTTTT
TRBV27	TRBJ1-5	TRBD1	once	CASSPQTGGNQPQHF	TGTGCCAGCAGCCCCCAGACAGGGGGCAATCAGCCCCAGCATTTT
TRBV18	TRBJ2-1	TRBD1	NA	CASSPVQGTGGHEQFF	TGTGCCAGCTCACCAGTTCAAGGGACAGGGGGCCATGAGCAGTTCTTC
TRBV7-9	TRBJ2-7	NA	NA	CASSLRVQYF	TGTGCCAGCAGCCTCCGGGTGCAGTACTTC
TRBV6-6	TRBJ1-5	TRBD1	NA	CASSYTQGNQPQHF	TGTGCCAGCAGTTATACACAGGGGAACCAGCCCCAGCATTTT
TRBV9	TRBJ2-3	NA	NA	CASSVEVTAAVGDTQYF	TGTGCCAGCAGCGTAGAAGTGACTGCGGCGGTAGGAGATACGCAGTATTTT
TRBV10-3	TRBJ2-7	NA	NA	CATRPGDRPLSEQYF	TGTGCCACCAGGCCGGGAGACAGACCTTTGAGCGAGCAGTACTTC
TRBV28	TRBJ1-6	NA	few	CASRPGGSPLHF	TGTGCCAGCAGGCCGGGAGGATCACCCCTCCACTTT
TRBV6-5	TRBJ1-2	NA	few	CASSYGWEWTF	TGTGCCAGCAGTTACGGGTGGGAGTGGACCTTC
TRBV3-1/TRBV3-2	TRBJ2-4	NA	NA	CASSRTDSRNIQYF	TGTGCCAGCAGCCGTACGGACTCCCGAAACATTCAGTACTTC
TRBV9	TRBJ2-1	TRBD2	NA	CASSVGTSGGYNEQFF	TGTGCCAGCAGCGTAGGAACTAGCGGGGGGTACAATGAGCAGTTCTTC
TRBV12-3/TRBV12-4	TRBJ2-1	NA	NA	CASRQLGFDEQFF	TGTGCCAGCCGCCAACTAGGCTTCGATGAGCAGTTCTTC
TRBV9	TRBJ2-3	NA	NA	CASRGGYTDTQYF	TGTGCCAGCAGAGGAGGCTACACAGATACGCAGTATTTT
TRBV5-1	TRBJ1-2	NA	NA	CASSFFPDSANYGYTF	TGCGCCAGCAGCTTCTTCCCAGATTCAGCTAACTATGGCTACACCTTC
TRBV3-1/TRBV3-2	TRBJ1-2	NA	NA	CASSHQGYYGYTF	TGTGCCAGCAGCCATCAGGGATACTATGGCTACACCTTC
TRBV7-9	TRBJ2-7	NA	once	CASSTPGNRQTDRSYEQYF	TGTGCCAGCTCCACCCCGGGAAATCGGCAGACCGACCGCTCCTACGAGCAGTACTTC
TRBV11-3	TRBJ1-1	NA	NA	CASSFTGNTEAFF	TGTGCCAGCAGCTTTACTGGGAACACTGAAGCTTTCTTT
TRBV5-4	TRBJ2-3	NA	NA	CAVPTRDTQYF	TGTGCCGTCCCCACTCGAGATACGCAGTATTTT
TRBV11-2	TRBJ2-5	TRBD2	NA	CASSPLGLAGGILKTQYF	TGTGCCAGCAGCCCCCTGGGACTAGCGGGGGGGATTTTGAAGACCCAGTACTTC
TRBV7-9	TRBJ2-7	NA	NA	CASSLSSYEQYF	TGTGCCAGCAGCTTGAGCTCCTACGAGCAGTACTTC
TRBV19	TRBJ1-5	NA	NA	CASSRWGALSQNQPQHF	TGTGCCAGTAGTAGATGGGGAGCCTTAAGTCAAAATCAGCCCCAGCATTTT
TRBV30	TRBJ2-1	TRBD2	NA	CAWSPISGSSYNEQFF	TGTGCCTGGAGTCCAATTAGCGGGAGCTCCTACAATGAGCAGTTCTTC
TRBV12-3/TRBV12-4	TRBJ2-7	NA	NA	CASSLAAGKQYF	TGTGCCAGCAGTTTAGCGGCAGGGAAGCAGTACTTC
TRBV19	TRBJ1-6	NA	NA	CASTTATAYNSPLHF	TGTGCCAGTACCACAGCCACGGCCTATAATTCACCCCTCCACTTT
TRBV6-5	TRBJ2-3	TRBD2	NA	CASRPIAGSTDTQYF	TGTGCCAGCAGACCCATAGCGGGGAGCACAGATACGCAGTATTTT
TRBV21-1	TRBJ2-5	NA	NA	CASSLKAQGEGETQYF	TGTGCCAGCAGCCTAAAAGCACAGGGGGAGGGAGAGACCCAGTACTTC
TRBV6-6	TRBJ2-7	NA	NA	CASTYQGSEQYF	TGTGCCAGCACTTATCAGGGTAGCGAGCAGTACTTC
TRBV18	TRBJ2-7	NA	NA	CASSPTAGVDEQYF	TGTGCCAGCTCACCGACGGCAGGGGTGGACGAGCAGTACTTC
TRBV20-1	TRBJ1-2	NA	NA	CSALFNYGYTF	TGCAGTGCCCTTTTTAACTATGGCTACACCTTC
TRBV5-1	TRBJ2-7	TRBD2	NA	CASSTWTRNPYEQYF	TGCGCCAGCAGCACGTGGACTAGAAACCCCTACGAGCAGTACTTC
TRBV5-1	TRBJ2-3	NA	NA	CASSWGDGYTDTQYF	TGCGCCAGCAGCTGGGGGGACGGCTACACAGATACGCAGTATTTT
TRBV9	TRBJ1-2	NA	NA	CASSFPISTGKGYGYTF	TGTGCCAGCAGCTTCCCCATTAGTACAGGGAAGGGATATGGCTACACCTTC
TRBV7-9	TRBJ2-7	NA	NA	CASSPLVSSYEQYF	TGTGCCAGCAGCCCCTTGGTCAGCTCCTACGAGCAGTACTTC
TRBV9	TRBJ2-5	NA	NA	CASSVEKEETQYF	TGTGCCAGCAGCGTAGAAAAGGAGGAGACCCAGTACTTC
TRBV20-1	TRBJ2-3	TRBD2	NA	CSSLAGNTQYF	TGCAGTTCACTAGCGGGGAATACGCAGTATTTT
TRBV6-5	TRBJ2-7	NA	NA	CASSYERELSGQYF	TGTGCCAGCAGTTACGAGAGGGAACTGTCGGGGCAGTACTTC
TRBV10-1	TRBJ2-7	TRBD1	few	CASSMGQGKYEQYF	TGCGCCAGCAGTATGGGACAGGGTAAGTACGAGCAGTACTTC
TRBV19	TRBJ2-1	NA	few	CASTIGGAPYNEQFF	TGTGCCAGTACCATAGGGGGTGCCCCCTACAATGAGCAGTTCTTC